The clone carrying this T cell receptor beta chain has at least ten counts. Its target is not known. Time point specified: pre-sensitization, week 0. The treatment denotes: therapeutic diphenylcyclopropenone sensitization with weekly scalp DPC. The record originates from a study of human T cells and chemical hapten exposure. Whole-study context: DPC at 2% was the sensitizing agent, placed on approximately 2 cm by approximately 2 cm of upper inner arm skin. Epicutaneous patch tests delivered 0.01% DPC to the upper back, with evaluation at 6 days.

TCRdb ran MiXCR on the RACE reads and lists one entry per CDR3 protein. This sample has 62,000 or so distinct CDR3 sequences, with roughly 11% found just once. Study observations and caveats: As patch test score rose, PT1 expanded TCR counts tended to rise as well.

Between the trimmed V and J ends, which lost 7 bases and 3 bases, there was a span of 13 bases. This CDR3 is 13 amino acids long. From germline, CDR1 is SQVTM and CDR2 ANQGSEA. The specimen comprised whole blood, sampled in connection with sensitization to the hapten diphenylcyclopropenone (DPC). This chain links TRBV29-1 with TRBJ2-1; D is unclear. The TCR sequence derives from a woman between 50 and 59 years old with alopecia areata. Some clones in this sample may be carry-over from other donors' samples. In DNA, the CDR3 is TGCAGCGCTGCGACGGAGATCTACAATGAGCAGTTCTTC. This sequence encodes CSAATEIYNEQFF.